Sequencing of this T cell receptor (beta chain) was carried out in a study of blood T cell repertoires in COVID-19. About the study: Whether acute or convalescent, the COVID-19 samples came from the United States, Italy and Spain. PBMCs, B-cell-depleted T cells, or T cells provided the cDNA or gDNA that made up the material.

Authors' processing steps: How many nucleated cells were present was estimated from reference gene primer amplification. Only in-frame clones appear in the TCRdb table, and some are missing; sequencing was by immunoSEQ multiplex PCR. V and J calls and clone size are as listed in that table; D and trimming were resolved from the DNA. The data hold fewer than 250,000 clones, with roughly four fifths observed a single time. The sequence was obtained from a woman between 70 and 85 years old with acute or convalescent COVID-19. What was sequenced was peripheral blood.

CDR3 protein: CASRQGVIEQYF. CDR3 in DNA: TGTGCCTCGAGACAGGGGGTTATCGAGCAGTACTTC. The rearrangement links TRBV2 to TRBJ2-7; 9 positions agree with TRBD1. J was trimmed by 6 bases and V by 11 bases; bases with no gene match: 8. This CDR3 is 12 amino acids long. CDR1 is SNHLY, CDR2 FYNNEI, per germline.